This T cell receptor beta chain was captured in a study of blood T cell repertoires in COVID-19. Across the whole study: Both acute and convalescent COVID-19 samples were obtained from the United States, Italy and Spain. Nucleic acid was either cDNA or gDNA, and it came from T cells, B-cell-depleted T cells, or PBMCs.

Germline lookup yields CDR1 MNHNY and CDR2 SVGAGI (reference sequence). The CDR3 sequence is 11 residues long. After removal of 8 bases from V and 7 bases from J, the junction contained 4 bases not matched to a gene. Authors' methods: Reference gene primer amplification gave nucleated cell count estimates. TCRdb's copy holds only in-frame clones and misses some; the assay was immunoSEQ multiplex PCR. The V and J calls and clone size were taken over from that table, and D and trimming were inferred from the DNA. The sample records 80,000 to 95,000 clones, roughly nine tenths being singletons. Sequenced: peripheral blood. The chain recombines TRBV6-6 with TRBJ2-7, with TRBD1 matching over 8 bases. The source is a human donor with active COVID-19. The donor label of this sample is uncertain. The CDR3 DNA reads TGTGCCAGCCGACACAGGGGGGAGCAGTACTTC. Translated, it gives CASRHRGEQYF.